This entry features one T cell receptor beta chain sequence. The data originate from a study of blood T cell repertoires in COVID-19. The data were produced by immunoSEQ multiplex PCR, yet TCRdb's version contains in-frame clones alone and is incomplete. This repertoire shows 250,000 to 300,000 clones, roughly 90% found once; its top ten account for less than 2%. With 6 bases clipped from V and 2 bases from J, the junction kept 2 bases outside the gene matches. The CDR3 is 13 residues long. CDR1 and CDR2 (germline): SGHAT, FQNNGV. This clonotype originated in a woman aged 40 to 50 who had recovered from COVID-19. The chain employs TRBV11-2 and TRBJ1-2; 8 nucleotides align to TRBD1. The sample comprised PBMCs or T cells enriched from blood (not recorded which). For the CDR3, the DNA is TGTGCCAGCAGGCGGACAGGGAACTATGGCTACACCTTC. It translates to CASRRTGNYGYTF.